This TCR beta chain was profiled in a study of T cells in Graves' hyperthyroidism and ophthalmopathy. The ends were cut back, 4 bases at V and 2 bases at J, with 6 bases in the middle. The CDR3 totals 12 residues. Germline V CDR1 and CDR2: SGHTA, FQGTGA. Turning to this clonotype: Its antigen is unidentified.

An absence of ophthalmopathy progression within 18 months meant stable Graves' hyperthyroidism. Fresh peripheral blood, around 9.3 ml of it, supplied the PBMCs. RNA transcripts served as the template for amplifying TCR beta CDR3 regions. The study used the HTBI primer set for a first-round RT-PCR of the TCR CDR3. TCRdb analysed the multiplex PCR reads with MiXCR anew, one entry per CDR3 protein. The table shows some 460,000 distinct CDR3 sequences, with 15% to 17% occurring only once. Findings of the study overall: Separation of ophthalmopathy from stable hyperthyroidism was achieved by a 13 V-J model.

J is TRBJ2-7 and V is TRBV7-3, with D unclear. The origin of this receptor is a woman aged 18-30 years with Graves' hyperthyroidism. Sequenced input: blood. The chain's CDR3 is CASSSPTYEQYF. CDR3 in DNA: TGTGCCAGCAGCTCCCCCACCTACGAGCAGTACTTC.